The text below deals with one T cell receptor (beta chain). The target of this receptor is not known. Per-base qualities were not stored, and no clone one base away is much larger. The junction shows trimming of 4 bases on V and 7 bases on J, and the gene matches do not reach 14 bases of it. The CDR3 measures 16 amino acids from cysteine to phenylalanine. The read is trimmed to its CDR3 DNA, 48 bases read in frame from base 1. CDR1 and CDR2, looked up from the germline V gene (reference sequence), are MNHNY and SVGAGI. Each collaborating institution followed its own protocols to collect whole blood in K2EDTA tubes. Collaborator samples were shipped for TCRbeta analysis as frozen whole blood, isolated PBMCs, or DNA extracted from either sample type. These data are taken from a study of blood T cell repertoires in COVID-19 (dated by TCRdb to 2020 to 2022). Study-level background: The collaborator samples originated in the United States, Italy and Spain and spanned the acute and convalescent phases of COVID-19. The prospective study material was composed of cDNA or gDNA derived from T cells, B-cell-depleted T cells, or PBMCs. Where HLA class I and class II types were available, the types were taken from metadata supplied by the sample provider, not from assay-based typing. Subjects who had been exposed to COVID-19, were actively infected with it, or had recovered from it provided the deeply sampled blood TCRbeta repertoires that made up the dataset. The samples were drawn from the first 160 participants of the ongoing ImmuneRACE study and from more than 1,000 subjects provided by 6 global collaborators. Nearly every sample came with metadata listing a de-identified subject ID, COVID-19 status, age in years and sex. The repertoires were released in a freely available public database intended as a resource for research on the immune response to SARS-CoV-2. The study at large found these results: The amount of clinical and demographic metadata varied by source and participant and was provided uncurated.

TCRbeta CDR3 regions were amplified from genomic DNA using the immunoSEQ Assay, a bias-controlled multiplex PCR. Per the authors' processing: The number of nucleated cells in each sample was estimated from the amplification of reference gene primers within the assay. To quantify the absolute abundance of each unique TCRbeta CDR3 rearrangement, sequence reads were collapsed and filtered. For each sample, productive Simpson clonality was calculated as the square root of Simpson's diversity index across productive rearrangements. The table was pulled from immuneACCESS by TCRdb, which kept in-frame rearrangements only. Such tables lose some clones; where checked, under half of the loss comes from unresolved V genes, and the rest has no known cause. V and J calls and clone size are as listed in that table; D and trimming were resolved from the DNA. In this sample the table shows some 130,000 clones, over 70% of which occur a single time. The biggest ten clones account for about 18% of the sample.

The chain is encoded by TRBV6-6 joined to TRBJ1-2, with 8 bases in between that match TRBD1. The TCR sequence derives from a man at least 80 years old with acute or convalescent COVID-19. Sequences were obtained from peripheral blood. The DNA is TGTGCCAGCAGTTCAGACCCCGGACAGGGTCTATTTGGCTACACCTTC. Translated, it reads CASSSDPGQGLFGYTF.